This T cell receptor (beta chain) was recovered during a study of blood T cell repertoires in COVID-19. Study at large: There were acute and convalescent COVID-19 samples, and they came from the United States, Italy and Spain. Nucleic acid was either cDNA or gDNA, and it came from T cells, B-cell-depleted T cells, or PBMCs.

V lost 5 bases and J lost 6, with 19 bases in between. From germline, CDR1 is LNHDA and CDR2 SQIVND (reference sequence). This CDR3 spans 16 amino acids. Per the study methods: How many nucleated cells were present was estimated from reference gene primer amplification. The table came from immunoSEQ multiplex PCR; TCRdb's copy has only in-frame clones and leaves some out. V and J calls and clone size follow that table, whereas D and trimming were derived from the DNA. The repertoire consists of roughly 260,000 clones, with approximately 87% occurring once and the leading ten covering 2% to 2.5%. The sample comprised peripheral blood. V and J are TRBV19 and TRBJ2-2; D unresolved. This receptor was identified in a woman between 45 and 65 years old with acute or convalescent COVID-19. In DNA, the CDR3 is TGTGCCAGTAGTTCAATCCTAGAAAGGTGGTCCGGGGAGCTGTTTTTT. Amino acids: CASSSILERWSGELFF.